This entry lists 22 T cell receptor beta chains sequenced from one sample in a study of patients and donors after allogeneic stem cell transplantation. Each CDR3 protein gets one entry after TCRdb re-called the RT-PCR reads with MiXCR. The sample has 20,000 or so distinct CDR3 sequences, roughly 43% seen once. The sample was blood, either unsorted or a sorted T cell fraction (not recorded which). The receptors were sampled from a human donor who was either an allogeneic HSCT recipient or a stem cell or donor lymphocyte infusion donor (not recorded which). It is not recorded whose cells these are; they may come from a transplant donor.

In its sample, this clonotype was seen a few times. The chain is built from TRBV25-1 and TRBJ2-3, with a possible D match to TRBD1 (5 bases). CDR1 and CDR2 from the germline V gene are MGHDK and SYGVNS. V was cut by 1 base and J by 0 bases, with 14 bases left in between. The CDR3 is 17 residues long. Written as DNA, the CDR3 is TGTGCCAGCAGTGAATGGGGCAGGCCATCTAGCACAGATACGCAGTATTTT. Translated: CASSEWGRPSSTDTQYF.

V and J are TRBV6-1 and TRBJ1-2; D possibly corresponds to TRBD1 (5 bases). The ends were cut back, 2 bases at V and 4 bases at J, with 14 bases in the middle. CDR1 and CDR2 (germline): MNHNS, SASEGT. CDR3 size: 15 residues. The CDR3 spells CASSESRQLSYGYTF. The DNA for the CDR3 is TGTGCCAGCAGTGAATCCCGACAGCTTAGCTATGGCTACACCTTC.

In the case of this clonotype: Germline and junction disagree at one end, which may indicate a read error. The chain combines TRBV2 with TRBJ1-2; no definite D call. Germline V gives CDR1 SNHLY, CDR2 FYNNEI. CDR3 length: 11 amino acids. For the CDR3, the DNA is TGTGCCAGCAGGGAGGCTTATGGCTTCACCTTC. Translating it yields CASREAYGFTF.

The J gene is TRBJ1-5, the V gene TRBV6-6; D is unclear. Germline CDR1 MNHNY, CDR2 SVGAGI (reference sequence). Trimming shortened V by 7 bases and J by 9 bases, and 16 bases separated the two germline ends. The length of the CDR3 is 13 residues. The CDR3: CASTMGAGWPQHF. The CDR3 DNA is TGTGCCAGCACCATGGGCGCTGGCTGGCCCCAGCATTTT.

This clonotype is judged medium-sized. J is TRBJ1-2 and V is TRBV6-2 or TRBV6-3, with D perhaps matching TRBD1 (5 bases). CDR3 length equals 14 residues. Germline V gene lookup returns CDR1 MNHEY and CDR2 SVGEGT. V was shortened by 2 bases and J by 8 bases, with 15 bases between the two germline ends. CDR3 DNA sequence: TGTGCCAGCAGTTACCTCCAGGGTGAGGAGGGCTACACCTTC. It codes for CASSYLQGEEGYTF.

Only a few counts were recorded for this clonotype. In DNA, the CDR3 is TGCGCCAGCAGCTTGGAGGACATCCTCACTGAAGCTTTCTTT. This encodes CASSLEDILTEAFF. This chain joins TRBV5-1 and TRBJ1-1; tentatively, D is TRBD1 (5 bases). The V gene's germline CDR1 is SGHRS and CDR2 YFSETQ. V gave up 0 bases and J gave up 4 bases, with 10 bases separating them. CDR3 length: 14 residues.

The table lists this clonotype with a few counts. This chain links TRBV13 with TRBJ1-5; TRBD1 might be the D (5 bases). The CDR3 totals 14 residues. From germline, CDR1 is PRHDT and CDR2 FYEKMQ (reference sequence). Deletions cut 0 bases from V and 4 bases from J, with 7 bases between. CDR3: CASSLGGGNQPQHF. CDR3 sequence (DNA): TGTGCCAGCAGCTTAGGCGGGGGTAATCAGCCCCAGCATTTT.

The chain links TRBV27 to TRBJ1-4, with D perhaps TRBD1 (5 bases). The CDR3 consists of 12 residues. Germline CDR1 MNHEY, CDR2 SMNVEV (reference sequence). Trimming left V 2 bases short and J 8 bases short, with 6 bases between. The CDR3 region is CASSLPGEKLFF. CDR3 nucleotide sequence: TGTGCCAGCAGTTTACCAGGGGAAAAACTGTTTTTT. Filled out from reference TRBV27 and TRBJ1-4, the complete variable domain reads EAQVTQNPRYLITVTGKKLTVTCSQNMNHEYMSWYRQDPGLGLRQIYYSMNVEVTDKGDVPEGYKVSRKEKRNFPLILESPSPNQTSLYFCASSLPGEKLFFGSGTQLSVL.

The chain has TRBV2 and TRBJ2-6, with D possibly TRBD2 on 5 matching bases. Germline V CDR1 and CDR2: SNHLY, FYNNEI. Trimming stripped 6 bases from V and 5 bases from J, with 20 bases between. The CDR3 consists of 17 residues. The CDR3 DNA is TGTGCCAGCAGAGGAGGTAGCCCCCTAAGGTGGGCCAACGTCCTGACTTTC. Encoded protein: CASRGGSPLRWANVLTF.

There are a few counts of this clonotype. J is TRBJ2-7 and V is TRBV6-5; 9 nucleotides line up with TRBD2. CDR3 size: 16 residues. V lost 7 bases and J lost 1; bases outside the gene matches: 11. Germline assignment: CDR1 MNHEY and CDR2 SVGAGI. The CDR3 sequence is CASKVGGLALSYEQYF. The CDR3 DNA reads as TGTGCCAGCAAAGTGGGGGGACTAGCCTTATCCTACGAGCAGTACTTC.

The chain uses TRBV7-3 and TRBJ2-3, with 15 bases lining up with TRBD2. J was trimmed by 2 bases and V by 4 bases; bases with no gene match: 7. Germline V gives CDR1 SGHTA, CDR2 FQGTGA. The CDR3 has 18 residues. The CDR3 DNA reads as TGTGCCAGCAGCTCCGGACTAGCGGGAGGGGGACACACAGATACGCAGTATTTT. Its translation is CASSSGLAGGGHTDTQYF.

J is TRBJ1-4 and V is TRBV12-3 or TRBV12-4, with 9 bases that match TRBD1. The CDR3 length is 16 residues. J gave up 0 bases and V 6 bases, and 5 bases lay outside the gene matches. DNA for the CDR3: TGTGCCAGCAGGGCGGACAGGGGTGCAACTAATGAAAAACTGTTTTTT. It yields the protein CASRADRGATNEKLFF.

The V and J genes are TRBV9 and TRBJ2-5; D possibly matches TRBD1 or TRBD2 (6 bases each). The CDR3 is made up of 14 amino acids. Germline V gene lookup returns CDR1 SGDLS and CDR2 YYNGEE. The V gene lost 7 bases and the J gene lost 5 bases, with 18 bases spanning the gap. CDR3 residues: CASSLGGLRETQYF. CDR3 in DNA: TGTGCCAGCTCTCTAGGGGGGCTCAGGGAGACCCAGTACTTC. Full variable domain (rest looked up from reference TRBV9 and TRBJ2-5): DSGVTQTPKHLITATGQRVTLRCSPRSGDLSVYWYQQSLDQGLQFLIQYYNGEERAKGNILERFSAQQFPDLHSELNLSSLELGDSALYFCASSLGGLRETQYFGPGTRLLVL.

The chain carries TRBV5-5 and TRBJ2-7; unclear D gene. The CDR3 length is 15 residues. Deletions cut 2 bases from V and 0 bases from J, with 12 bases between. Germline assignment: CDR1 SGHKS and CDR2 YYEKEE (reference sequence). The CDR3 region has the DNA TGTGCCAGCAGCTTTACAGTAAGCCTCTCCTACGAGCAGTACTTC. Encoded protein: CASSFTVSLSYEQYF.

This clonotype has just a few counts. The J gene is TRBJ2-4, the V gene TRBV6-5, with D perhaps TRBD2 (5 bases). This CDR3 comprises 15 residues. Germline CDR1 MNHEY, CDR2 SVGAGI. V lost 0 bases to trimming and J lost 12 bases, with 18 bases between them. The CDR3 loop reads CASSYSRVSPRTQYF. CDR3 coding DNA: TGTGCCAGCAGTTACTCGAGGGTTTCGCCAAGGACTCAGTACTTC.

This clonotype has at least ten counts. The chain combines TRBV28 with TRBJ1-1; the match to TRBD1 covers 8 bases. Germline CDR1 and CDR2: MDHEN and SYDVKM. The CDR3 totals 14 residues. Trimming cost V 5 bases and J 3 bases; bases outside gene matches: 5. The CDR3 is CASSAQGAYTEAFF. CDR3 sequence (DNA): TGTGCCAGCAGTGCGCAGGGGGCTTACACTGAAGCTTTCTTT. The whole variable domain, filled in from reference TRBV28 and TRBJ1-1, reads DVKVTQSSRYLVKRTGEKVFLECVQDMDHENMFWYRQDPGLGLRLIYFSYDVKMKEKGDIPEGYSVSREKKERFSLILESASTNQTSMYLCASSAQGAYTEAFFGQGTRLTVV.

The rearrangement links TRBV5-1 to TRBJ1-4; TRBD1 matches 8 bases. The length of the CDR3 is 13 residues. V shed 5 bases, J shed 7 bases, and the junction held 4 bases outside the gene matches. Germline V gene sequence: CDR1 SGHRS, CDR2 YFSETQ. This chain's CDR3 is CASSPGTGEKLFF. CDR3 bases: TGCGCCAGCAGTCCCGGGACAGGTGAAAAACTGTTTTTT.

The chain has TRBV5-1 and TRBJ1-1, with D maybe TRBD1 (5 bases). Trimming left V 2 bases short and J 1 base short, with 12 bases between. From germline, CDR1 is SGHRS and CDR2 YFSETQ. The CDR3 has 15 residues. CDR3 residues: CASSFLAGTNTEAFF. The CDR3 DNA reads TGCGCCAGCAGCTTTTTGGCGGGGACGAACACTGAAGCTTTCTTT.

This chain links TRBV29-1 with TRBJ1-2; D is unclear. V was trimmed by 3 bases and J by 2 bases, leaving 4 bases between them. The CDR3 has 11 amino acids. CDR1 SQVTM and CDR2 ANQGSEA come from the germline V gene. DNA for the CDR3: TGCAGCGTTGACCCCAACTATGGCTACACCTTC. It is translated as CSVDPNYGYTF.

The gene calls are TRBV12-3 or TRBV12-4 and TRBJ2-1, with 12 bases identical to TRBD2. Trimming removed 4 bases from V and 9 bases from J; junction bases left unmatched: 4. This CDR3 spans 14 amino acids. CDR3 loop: CASSSSGRGREQFF. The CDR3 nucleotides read TGTGCCAGCAGTTCTAGCGGGAGGGGACGTGAGCAGTTCTTC.

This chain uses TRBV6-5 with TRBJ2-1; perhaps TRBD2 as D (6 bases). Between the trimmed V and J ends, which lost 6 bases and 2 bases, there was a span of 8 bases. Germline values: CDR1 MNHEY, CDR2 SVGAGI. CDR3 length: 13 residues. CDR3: CASSGRTYNEQFF. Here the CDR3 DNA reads TGTGCCAGCAGCGGGAGAACCTACAATGAGCAGTTCTTC.

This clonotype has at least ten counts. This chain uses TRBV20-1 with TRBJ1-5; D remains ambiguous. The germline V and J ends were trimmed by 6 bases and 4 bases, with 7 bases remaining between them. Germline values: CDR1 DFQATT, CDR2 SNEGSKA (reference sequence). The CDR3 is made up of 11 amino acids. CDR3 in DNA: TGCAGTGCAACGAAGAATCAGCCCCAGCATTTT. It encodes CSATKNQPQHF.